Following are 5 T cell receptor beta chains from one sample sequenced in a study of T cell changes during pregnancy in multiple sclerosis. Using immunoSEQ multiplex PCR, the repertoire was profiled, and TCRdb retains in-frame clones only, with some absent. The table includes 80,000 to 130,000 clones, just over 90% detected once. Sample: peripheral blood, taken in the second trimester of pregnancy. The receptor source for this set is a female donor with multiple sclerosis, enrolled in a pregnancy study.

This chain connects TRBV2 to TRBJ1-1; D gene ambiguous. The V end was cut by 4 bases, the J end by 2 bases, with 8 bases between. The germline V gene encodes CDR1 SNHLY and CDR2 FYNNEI. The CDR3 contains 13 residues. The CDR3 nucleotides are TGTGCCAGCAGTGGGGCACAAAACACTGAAGCTTTCTTT. It encodes CASSGAQNTEAFF.

The genes are TRBV29-1 and TRBJ1-5; no clear D gene. Germline CDR1 is SQVTM and CDR2 is ANQGSEA. The germline V and J ends were trimmed by 4 bases and 9 bases, with 16 bases remaining between them. This CDR3 spans 13 amino acids. For the CDR3, the DNA is TGCAGCGTTGCCGACACCGGCGATGGGCCCCAGCATTTT. Its translation: CSVADTGDGPQHF.

CDR3 protein: CASTMRASREAFF. The CDR3 region has the DNA TGTGCCAGCACCATGAGGGCGTCGAGGGAAGCTTTCTTT. The chain combines TRBV27 with TRBJ1-1; D remains ambiguous. Trimming cost V 7 bases and J 8 bases, with 17 bases left between them. CDR1 MNHEY and CDR2 SMNVEV come from the germline V gene (reference sequence). This CDR3 contains 13 residues.

The CDR3: CANLGLAGNNEQFF. CDR3 DNA sequence: TGTGCCAACCTGGGACTAGCGGGAAACAATGAGCAGTTCTTC. This rearrangement joins TRBV6-5 to TRBJ2-1, with 13 positions matching TRBD2. CDR1 MNHEY and CDR2 SVGAGI come from the germline V gene. V trimming: 10 bases; J trimming: 5 bases; junction bases outside the gene matches: 5. This CDR3 contains 14 residues.

This clone was observed a few times. The V and J genes are TRBV19 and TRBJ1-1; 7 bases are a match to TRBD1. The CDR3 loop spans 15 amino acids. Germline lookup yields CDR1 LNHDA and CDR2 SQIVND (reference sequence). With 3 bases clipped from V and 3 bases from J, the junction kept 7 bases outside the gene matches. CDR3: CASSIKGQIHTEAFF. The CDR3, as DNA: TGTGCCAGTAGTATCAAGGGACAGATCCACACTGAAGCTTTCTTT.